The 17 T cell receptor beta chains listed next were all sequenced from one sample in a study of cytomegalovirus exposure and HLA in healthy donors (dated by TCRdb to the late 2010s). Receptors were amplified or captured by the immunoSEQ multiplex PCR assay. TCRdb's version of the immuneACCESS table is confined to in-frame rearrangements and falls short of the full clone set. An unresolved V gene accounts for under half of the shortfall where checked; the remainder is of unknown origin. In this sample the table shows 130,000 to 150,000 clones, roughly 92% of which occur a single time. In total, the top ten clones hold 0.55% to 0.8% of the sample. Sequences were obtained from PBMCs. These receptor sequences come from a man aged 18 to 30 in good health and CMV-seronegative.

The chain carries TRBV10-2 and TRBJ2-7, with 8 positions matching TRBD1. With 0 bases clipped from V and 5 bases from J, the junction kept 3 bases outside the gene matches. The germline V gene has CDR1 WSHSY and CDR2 SAAADI. This CDR3 region has 14 residues. As DNA, the CDR3 is TGCGCCAGCAGTGAGTCGGCGGGACAGGACGAGCAGTACGTC. Translating gives CASSESAGQDEQYV.

The chain combines TRBV7-9 with TRBJ1-2, with D possibly TRBD1 on 6 matching bases. The V end was cut by 1 base, the J end by 6 bases, with 12 bases between. This CDR3 has 14 residues. CDR1 SEHNR and CDR2 FQNEAQ come from the germline V gene (reference sequence). The CDR3 loop is CASSLVGDNHGYTF. CDR3 nucleotide sequence: TGTGCCAGCAGCTTAGTAGGGGACAACCATGGCTACACCTTC.

This clone has only one observation. The rearrangement links TRBV5-1 to TRBJ2-4, with TRBD1 as a possible D gene (6 bases). Germline CDR1 is SGHRS and CDR2 is YFSETQ. This CDR3 contains 15 residues. The germline V and J ends were trimmed by 4 bases and 7 bases, with 18 bases remaining between them. CDR3 nucleotides: TGCGCCAGCAGCCCGCCAACACAGGGTTGGAACATTCAGTACTTC. It is translated as CASSPPTQGWNIQYF.

The table lists this clone with a count of one. The V call is TRBV6-5, the J call TRBJ2-1; D is undetermined. Germline values: CDR1 MNHEY, CDR2 SVGAGI. The CDR3 loop spans 15 amino acids. V lost 5 bases and J lost 3, with 14 bases in between. The DNA for the CDR3 is TGTGCCAGCAGTAGCAGTGGGCTCGGCTACAATGAGCAGTTCTTC. Translated: CASSSSGLGYNEQFF.

The chain uses TRBV9 and TRBJ2-5; 8 nucleotides agree with TRBD1. Germline assignment: CDR1 SGDLS and CDR2 YYNGEE. The V gene end was trimmed by 5 bases and the J gene end by 3 bases; junction bases not matched to a gene: 9. This CDR3 is built from 15 residues. The CDR3 DNA sequence: TGTGCCAGCAGGCCGACAGGGGCTCCTGAAGAGACCCAGTACTTC. It translates to CASRPTGAPEETQYF.

The chain is built from TRBV11-2 and TRBJ2-7; 8 bases align to TRBD1. The CDR3 runs 14 residues. The V gene end was trimmed by 3 bases and the J gene end by 1 base; junction bases not matched to a gene: 2. Germline V gene data show CDR1 as SGHAT and CDR2 as FQNNGV. The CDR3 sequence: CASSFDRGSYEQYF. CDR3 DNA sequence: TGTGCCAGCAGCTTCGACAGGGGATCCTACGAGCAGTACTTC.

A single count supports this clone. This sequence joins TRBV14 and TRBJ2-2; TRBD1 might be the D (6 bases). V was cut by 1 base and J by 4 bases, with 13 bases left in between. Germline V gene lookup returns CDR1 SGHDN and CDR2 FVKESK. The CDR3 runs to 16 residues. CDR3 DNA: TGTGCCAGCAGCCAAGGCGGACAGCGGATCACCGGGGAGCTGTTTTTT. This codes for CASSQGGQRITGELFF.

The chain is built from TRBV5-1 and TRBJ1-3; 7 nucleotides agree with TRBD1. Germline-derived CDR1 and CDR2 are SGHRS and YFSETQ. This CDR3 is 14 amino acids long. Unmatched junction bases numbered 9, after V lost 8 bases and J lost 4 bases. CDR3 in DNA: TGCGCCAGTAGACAGGGATCGCAAGGAAACACCATATATTTT. Its protein is CASRQGSQGNTIYF.

This sequence joins TRBV2 and TRBJ2-2; TRBD2 agrees at 8 bases. This CDR3 is built from 15 residues. The germline CDR1 and CDR2 sequences are SNHLY and FYNNEI. With 6 bases clipped from V and 2 bases from J, the junction kept 5 bases outside the gene matches. The CDR3 reads CASSPGTSNTGELFF. CDR3 sequence (DNA): TGTGCCAGCAGCCCCGGGACTAGTAACACCGGGGAGCTGTTTTTT.

This clone was observed a single time. CDR3 sequence: CASSVDASAGTDTQYF. CDR3 sequence (DNA): TGTGCCAGCAGCGTAGATGCTAGCGCGGGCACAGATACGCAGTATTTT. This chain links TRBV9 with TRBJ2-3, with a possible D match to TRBD2 (6 bases). The V gene's germline CDR1 is SGDLS and CDR2 YYNGEE. The CDR3 sequence is 16 residues long. The germline V and J ends were trimmed by 0 bases and 1 base, with 12 bases remaining between them.

The rearrangement joins TRBV10-1 to TRBJ2-5; 7 bases map to TRBD1. This CDR3 is 13 amino acids long. The junction had 5 bases not matched to a gene; V was cut back by 5 bases and J by 5 bases. The V gene's germline CDR1 is WNHNN and CDR2 SYGVQD (reference sequence). CDR3 coding DNA: TGCGCCAGCAGTAGACAGGGCGGCGAGACCCAGTACTTC. Translation: CASSRQGGETQYF.

This chain connects TRBV27 to TRBJ2-5; TRBD1 might be the D (5 bases). The CDR3 length is 16 residues. CDR1 is MNHEY, CDR2 SMNVEV, per germline (reference sequence). Trimming took off 0 bases at V and 2 bases at J, with 13 bases between the two ends. CDR3 DNA: TGTGCCAGCAGTTTATCCCCGGACACCTTACAAGAGACCCAGTACTTC. This codes for CASSLSPDTLQETQYF.

The chain has TRBV10-1 and TRBJ2-1; the D is unclear. CDR3 length: 19 residues. Trimming pared 5 bases from V and 0 bases from J, leaving 23 bases between. The germline V gene has CDR1 WNHNN and CDR2 SYGVQD (reference sequence). DNA of the CDR3: TGCGCCAGCAGTCGGAGACGAGTAGTGGATGTAAGCTCCTACAATGAGCAGTTCTTC. The encoded protein is CASSRRRVVDVSSYNEQFF.

With respect to this clone: One end of the junction fails to match germline, which may point to a read error. The chain couples TRBV7-9 to TRBJ2-7; 9 positions agree with TRBD2. The germline CDR1 and CDR2 sequences are SEHNR and FQNEAQ (reference sequence). CDR3 length: 14 residues. The CDR3, as DNA: TGTGCCAGCAGCCTAGCGGGACTTGACTACGAGCAGTACTTC. Protein: CASSLAGLDYEQYF.

The chain uses TRBV10-3 and TRBJ2-2; no definite D call. Germline V gene sequence: CDR1 ENHRY, CDR2 SYGVKD. There are 12 residues in the CDR3. V was clipped by 2 bases and J by 5 bases, with 3 bases between them. The CDR3 spells CAISETTGELFF. Here the CDR3 DNA reads TGTGCCATCAGTGAGACAACCGGGGAGCTGTTTTTT.

In this sample, this clone turned up a few times. The gene calls are TRBV11-3 and TRBJ2-2, with D unresolved. V shed 5 bases and J shed 1 base, with 8 bases lying between them. Looked up from germline, CDR1 is SGHNT and CDR2 is YENEEA. This CDR3 is 14 amino acids long. The CDR3 nucleotides are TGTGCCAGCAGCGTCTCGTTGAACACCGGGGAGCTGTTTTTT. Amino acid sequence: CASSVSLNTGELFF. Full variable domain (remainder filled in from reference TRBV11-3 and TRBJ2-2): EAGVVQSPRYKIIEKKQPVAFWCNPISGHNTLYWYLQNLGQGPELLIRYENEEAVDDSQLPKDRFSAERLKGVDSTLKIQPAELGDSAVYLCASSVSLNTGELFFGEGSRLTVL.

The V and J genes are TRBV11-3 and TRBJ2-1; TRBD1 is a possible D gene (6 bases). V was pared by 1 base and J by 8 bases, with 18 bases between. CDR1 SGHNT and CDR2 YENEEA come from the germline V gene. The CDR3 runs 16 residues. CDR3 nucleotide sequence: TGTGCCAGCAGCTTAGTAGAGACAGTTGGGGGCCATGAGCAGTTCTTC. It is translated as CASSLVETVGGHEQFF.